This T cell receptor beta chain was captured in a study of T cells in tumors after PD-1 blockade. About the research overall: Some patients also took daily vismodegib 150 mg during anti-PD-1 treatment.

This clone was seen once. Its antigen is unidentified. The data were produced by immunoSEQ multiplex PCR, yet TCRdb's version contains in-frame clones alone and is incomplete. The sample lists some 43,000 clones, approximately 81% occurring once. This CDR3 contains 14 residues. CDR1 and CDR2 from the germline V gene are MNHNY and SVGAGI (reference sequence). With 2 bases clipped from V and 7 bases from J, the junction kept 5 bases outside the gene matches. Overall study findings and caveats: Peripheral recruitment is suggested, as some novel exhausted tumor clones were in pre-treatment blood.

The TCR was taken from a human donor with basal cell carcinoma. The chain uses TRBV6-6 and TRBJ2-1; 7 nucleotides match TRBD1. This sample comprised PBMCs, obtained before anti-PD-1 treatment. As DNA, the CDR3 is TGTGCCAGCAGTTACCCAGGGGGAGAAAATGAGCAGTTCTTC. Protein sequence: CASSYPGGENEQFF.